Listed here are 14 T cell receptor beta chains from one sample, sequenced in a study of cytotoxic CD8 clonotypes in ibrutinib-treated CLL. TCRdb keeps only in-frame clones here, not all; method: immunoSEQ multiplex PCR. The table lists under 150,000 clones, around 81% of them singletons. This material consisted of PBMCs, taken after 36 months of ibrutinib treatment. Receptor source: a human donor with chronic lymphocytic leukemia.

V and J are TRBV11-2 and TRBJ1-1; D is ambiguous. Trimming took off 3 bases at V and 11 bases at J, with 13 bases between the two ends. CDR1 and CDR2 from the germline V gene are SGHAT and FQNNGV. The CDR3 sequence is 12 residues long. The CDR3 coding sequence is TGTGCCAGCAGCTTCGAAGCCCCCGGGGCTTTCTTT. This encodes CASSFEAPGAFF.

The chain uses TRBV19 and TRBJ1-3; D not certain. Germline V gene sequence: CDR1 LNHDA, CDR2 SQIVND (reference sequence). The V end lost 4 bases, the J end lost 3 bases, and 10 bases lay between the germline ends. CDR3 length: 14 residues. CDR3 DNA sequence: TGTGCCAGTAGTACAGACCCCGATGGAAACACCATATATTTT. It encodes CASSTDPDGNTIYF.

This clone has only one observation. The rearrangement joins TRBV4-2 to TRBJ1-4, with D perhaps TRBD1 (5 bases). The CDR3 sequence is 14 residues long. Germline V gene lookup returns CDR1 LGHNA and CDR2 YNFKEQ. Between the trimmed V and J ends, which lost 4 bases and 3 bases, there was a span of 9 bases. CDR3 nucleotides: TGTGCCAGCAGCCCTAGGGGTCCTAATGAAAAACTGTTTTTT. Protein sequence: CASSPRGPNEKLFF.

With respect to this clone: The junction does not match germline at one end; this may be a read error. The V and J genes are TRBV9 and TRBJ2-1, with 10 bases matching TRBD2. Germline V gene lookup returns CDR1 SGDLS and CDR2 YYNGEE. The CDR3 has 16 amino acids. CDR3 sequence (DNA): TGTGCCAGCACCGTAGGGATAGCGGGAGGTCACAATGAGCAGTTCTTC. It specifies CASTVGIAGGHNEQFF.

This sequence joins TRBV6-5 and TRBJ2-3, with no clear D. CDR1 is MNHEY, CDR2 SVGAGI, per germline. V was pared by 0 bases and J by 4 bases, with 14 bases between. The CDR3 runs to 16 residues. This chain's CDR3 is CASSYSRFPPSDTQYF. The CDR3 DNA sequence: TGTGCCAGCAGTTACTCGAGGTTCCCCCCCTCAGATACGCAGTATTTT.

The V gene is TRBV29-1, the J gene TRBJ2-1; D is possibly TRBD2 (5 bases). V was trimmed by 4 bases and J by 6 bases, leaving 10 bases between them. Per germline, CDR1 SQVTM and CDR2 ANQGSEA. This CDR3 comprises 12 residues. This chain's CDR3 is CSVVDFLNEQFF. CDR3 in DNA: TGCAGCGTTGTGGACTTCCTCAATGAGCAGTTCTTC.

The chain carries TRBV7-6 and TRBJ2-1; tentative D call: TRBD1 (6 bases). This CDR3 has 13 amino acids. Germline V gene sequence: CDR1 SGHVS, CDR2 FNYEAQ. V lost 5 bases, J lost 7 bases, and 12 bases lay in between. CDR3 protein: CASSPPGTNEQFF. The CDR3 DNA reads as TGTGCCAGCAGCCCGCCCGGGACAAATGAGCAGTTCTTC.

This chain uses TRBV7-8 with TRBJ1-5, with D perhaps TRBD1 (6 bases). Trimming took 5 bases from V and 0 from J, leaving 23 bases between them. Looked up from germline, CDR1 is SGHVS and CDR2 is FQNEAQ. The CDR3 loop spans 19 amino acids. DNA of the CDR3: TGTGCCAGCAGCCCACGACGGACAGCGGGGCCCTATAGCAATCAGCCCCAGCATTTT. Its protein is CASSPRRTAGPYSNQPQHF.

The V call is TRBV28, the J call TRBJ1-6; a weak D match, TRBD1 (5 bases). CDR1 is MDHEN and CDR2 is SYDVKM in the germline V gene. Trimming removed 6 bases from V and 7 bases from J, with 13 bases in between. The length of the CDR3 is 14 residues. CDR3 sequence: CASRQAGYNSPLHF. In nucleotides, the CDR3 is TGTGCCAGCAGGCAGGCAGGGTACAATTCACCCCTCCACTTT.

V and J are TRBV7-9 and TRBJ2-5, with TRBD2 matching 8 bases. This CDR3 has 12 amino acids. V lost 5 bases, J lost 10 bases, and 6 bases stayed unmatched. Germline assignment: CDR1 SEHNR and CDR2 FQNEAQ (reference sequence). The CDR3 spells CASSPTGGGQYF. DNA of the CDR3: TGTGCCAGCAGCCCCACGGGAGGGGGCCAGTACTTC.

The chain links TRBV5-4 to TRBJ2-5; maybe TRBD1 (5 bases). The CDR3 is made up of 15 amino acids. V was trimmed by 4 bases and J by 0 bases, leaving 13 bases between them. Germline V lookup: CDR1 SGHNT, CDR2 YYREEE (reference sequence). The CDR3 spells CASSSPLGDQETQYF. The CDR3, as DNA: TGTGCCAGCAGCAGTCCGCTAGGGGACCAAGAGACCCAGTACTTC.

The CDR3 sequence is CASSGGHSEQYF. The CDR3 nucleotides read TGCGCCAGCAGTGGGGGACACTCCGAGCAGTACTTC. The V gene is TRBV10-1, the J gene TRBJ2-7; TRBD1 might be the D (6 bases). The germline V gene has CDR1 WNHNN and CDR2 SYGVQD (reference sequence). Trimming removed 4 bases at V and 6 bases at J, with 10 bases between. There are 12 residues in the CDR3.

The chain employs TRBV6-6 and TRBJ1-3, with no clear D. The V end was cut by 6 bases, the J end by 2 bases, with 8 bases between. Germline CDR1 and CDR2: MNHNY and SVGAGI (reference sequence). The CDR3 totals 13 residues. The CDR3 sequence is CASRGSPGNTIYF. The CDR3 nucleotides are TGTGCCAGCAGGGGCAGCCCTGGAAACACCATATATTTT.

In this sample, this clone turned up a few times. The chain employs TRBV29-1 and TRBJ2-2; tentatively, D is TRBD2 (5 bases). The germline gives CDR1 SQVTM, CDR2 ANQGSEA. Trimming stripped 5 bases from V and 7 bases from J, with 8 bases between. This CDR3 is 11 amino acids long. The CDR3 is CSVIEGGELFF. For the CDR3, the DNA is TGCAGCGTTATCGAGGGCGGGGAGCTGTTTTTT.